The clone carrying this T cell receptor (beta chain) was counted many times. The antigen remains unidentified. This sample is drawn from a study of post-analysis software for immune sequencing data. Study conclusions and caveats: A few TRBV segments were significantly more frequent in patients than in controls. TRBV5-6, TRBV5-1 and TRBV20-1 were among these segments. Compared against controls, patients with multiple sclerosis displayed significantly lower normalized Chao1 diversity. Same-batch preparations were strongly co-clustered by F measure.

The CDR3 sequence is 15 residues long. CDR1 MNHEY and CDR2 SVGEGT come from the germline V gene. Trimming took 6 bases from V and 2 from J; bases not matched to a gene: 7. Unique molecular identifiers tagged the TCR beta cDNA libraries. Yield was around 500,000 cDNA molecules from about 0.94 to 9.7 million T cells. TCRdb ran MiXCR on the PCR reads and lists one entry per CDR3 protein. The data hold 750,000 to 950,000 distinct CDR3 sequences, with 40% to 55% observed a single time. The specimen sequenced was blood. This chain joins TRBV6-2 or TRBV6-3 and TRBJ2-5, with 9 nucleotides matching TRBD1. This clonotype was sampled from a girl between 10 and 17 years old with multiple sclerosis. DNA for the CDR3: TGTGCCAGCAGAAAGACAGGGGGGGGACAAGAGACCCAGTACTTC. It codes for CASRKTGGGQETQYF.